This TCR beta chain emerged from a study of blood T cell repertoires in COVID-19. About the study: COVID-19 samples collected from the United States, Italy and Spain covered acute and convalescent phases. PBMCs, B-cell-depleted T cells, or T cells provided the cDNA or gDNA that made up the material.

The V end was cut by 2 bases, the J end by 2 bases, with 9 bases between. The germline V gene encodes CDR1 SGHAT and CDR2 FQNNGV. CDR3 size: 14 residues. As originally analysed: Reference gene primer amplification in the assay estimated nucleated cell counts. Clones were sequenced by immunoSEQ multiplex PCR, and TCRdb holds only the in-frame ones, with some missing. V and J calls and clone size are as listed in that table; D and trimming were resolved from the DNA. This repertoire shows around 270,000 clones, more than 85% found once; its top ten account for approximately 4.3%. The TCR was taken from a man in his forties or fifties with acute or convalescent COVID-19. Sequenced input: peripheral blood. The J gene is TRBJ1-2, the V gene TRBV11-2; maybe TRBD1 (5 bases). The CDR3 nucleotides read TGTGCCAGCAGCTTACTCGGGGGGAACTATGGCTACACCTTC. Translated: CASSLLGGNYGYTF.